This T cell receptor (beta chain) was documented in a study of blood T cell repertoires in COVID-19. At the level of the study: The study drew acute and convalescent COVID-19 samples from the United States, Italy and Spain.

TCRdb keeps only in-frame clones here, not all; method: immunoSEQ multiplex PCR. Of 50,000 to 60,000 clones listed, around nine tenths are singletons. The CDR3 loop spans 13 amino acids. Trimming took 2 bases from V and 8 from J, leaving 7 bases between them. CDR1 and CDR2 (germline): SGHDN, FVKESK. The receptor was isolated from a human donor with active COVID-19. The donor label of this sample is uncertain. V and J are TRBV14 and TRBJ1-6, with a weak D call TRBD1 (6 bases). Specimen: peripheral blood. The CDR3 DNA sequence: TGTGCCAGCAGCCAAAACAGGGATTCACCCCTCCACTTT. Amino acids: CASSQNRDSPLHF.